The rows below give T cell receptor beta chains drawn from one sample of a study of regulatory T cells in long-lasting Graves disease. TCRdb re-derived calls from the multiplex PCR reads in MiXCR, one entry per CDR3 protein. The sample contains around 460,000 distinct CDR3 sequences, about 22% of which appear only once. The sequenced sample was peripheral blood mononuclear cells (PBMCs), obtained when the disease was refractory, from a patient treated with antithyroid drugs. These receptors came from a female donor with Graves disease. The CDR3 runs from the conserved cysteine through the conserved F or W. The D gene is left open where the match is weak. Clone size is not always given. Where it is, it says once, few, many or a class for expanded clones.

D: .; size: many; J: TRBJ2-7; V: TRBV20-1; CDR3: CSVGDPYEQYF; DNA: TGCAGTGTTGGGGACCCCTACGAGCAGTACTTC
D: .; size: .; J: TRBJ2-7; V: TRBV12-3/TRBV12-4; CDR3: CASLGHAASYEQYF; DNA: TGTGCCAGCCTAGGGCATGCGGCCTCCTACGAGCAGTACTTC
D: TRBD1; size: many; J: TRBJ2-2; V: TRBV28; CDR3: CASSLTGDTGELFF; DNA: TGTGCCAGCAGCTTGACAGGGGACACCGGGGAGCTGTTTTTT
D: .; size: many; J: TRBJ1-5; V: TRBV6-1; CDR3: CASSVLAPGGHNQPQHF; DNA: TGTGCCAGCAGTGTCCTAGCTCCAGGTGGGCACAATCAGCCCCAGCATTTT
D: TRBD1; size: few; J: TRBJ2-7; V: TRBV6-2/TRBV6-3; CDR3: CASSRDRNNEQYF; DNA: TGTGCCAGCAGTCGGGACAGAAACAACGAGCAGTACTTC
D: .; size: few; J: TRBJ2-3; V: TRBV5-1; CDR3: CASSLEADTQYF; DNA: TGTGCCAGCAGCTTAGAGGCAGATACGCAGTATTTT
D: .; size: .; J: TRBJ1-4; V: TRBV5-4; CDR3: CASSLKWSPRGDEKLFF; DNA: TGTGCCAGCAGCTTAAAGTGGAGCCCCCGCGGGGATGAAAAACTGTTTTTT
D: TRBD1; size: few; J: TRBJ1-2; V: TRBV2; CDR3: CASSVADRGGYGYTF; DNA: TGTGCCAGCAGCGTAGCTGACAGGGGCGGCTATGGCTACACCTTC
D: .; size: few; J: TRBJ2-2; V: TRBV9; CDR3: CASSVEEGVRGLTGELFF; DNA: TGTGCCAGCAGCGTAGAGGAGGGGGTGCGGGGGCTCACCGGGGAGCTGTTTTTT
D: .; size: few; J: TRBJ2-2; V: TRBV7-2; CDR3: CASSARGGIGELFF; DNA: TGTGCCAGCAGCGCTAGGGGGGGGATCGGGGAGCTGTTTTTT
D: TRBD2; size: few; J: TRBJ2-5; V: TRBV7-9; CDR3: CASSLGIAGGQETQYF; DNA: TGTGCCAGCAGCTTAGGAATAGCGGGGGGACAAGAGACCCAGTACTTC
D: .; size: many; J: TRBJ1-1; V: TRBV7-3; CDR3: CASSLAPGGAGTEAFF; DNA: TGTGCCAGCAGCTTAGCCCCTGGGGGGGCTGGCACTGAAGCTTTCTTT
D: .; size: .; J: TRBJ2-1; V: TRBV29-1; CDR3: CSVRAYNEQFF; DNA: TGCAGCGTCCGGGCCTACAATGAGCAGTTCTTC
D: .; size: .; J: TRBJ2-7; V: TRBV7-2; CDR3: CASSRTDSSSYEQYF; DNA: TGTGCCAGCAGCAGAACGGACTCTTCCTCCTACGAGCAGTACTTC
D: .; size: few; J: TRBJ2-1; V: TRBV20-1; CDR3: CSAEPARGRQFF; DNA: TGCAGTGCGGAACCGGCGAGGGGCCGGCAGTTCTTC
D: .; size: .; J: TRBJ2-2; V: TRBV3-1; CDR3: CASSRGGGELFF; DNA: TGTGCCAGCAGCAGAGGAGGCGGGGAGCTGTTTTTT
D: .; size: many; J: TRBJ1-1; V: TRBV19; CDR3: CASSRVGRSNTEAFF; DNA: TGTGCCAGTAGTAGGGTGGGGAGGTCGAACACTGAAGCTTTCTTT
D: .; size: many; J: TRBJ2-5; V: TRBV15; CDR3: CATSSHRDPETQYF; DNA: TGTGCCACCAGCAGCCACCGGGACCCAGAGACCCAGTACTTC
D: .; size: many; J: TRBJ1-2; V: TRBV12-3/TRBV12-4; CDR3: CASSPPLRSEASNYGYTF; DNA: TGTGCCAGCAGCCCCCCCCTGCGGTCGGAGGCTTCTAACTATGGCTACACCTTC
D: .; size: few; J: TRBJ1-5; V: TRBV30; CDR3: CAWSVNSLNQPQHF; DNA: TGTGCCTGGAGTGTGAACAGCCTCAATCAGCCCCAGCATTTT
D: .; size: many; J: TRBJ2-7; V: TRBV6-5; CDR3: CASGFGTYEQYF; DNA: TGTGCCAGCGGTTTTGGTACCTACGAGCAGTACTTC
D: .; size: .; J: TRBJ1-4; V: TRBV14; CDR3: CASSPGGENEKLFF; DNA: TGTGCCAGCAGCCCGGGGGGCGAAAATGAAAAACTGTTTTTT